This TCR beta chain was profiled in a study of blood T cell repertoires in COVID-19. Sequenced by immunoSEQ multiplex PCR; TCRdb stores in-frame clones only, minus some. The sample records approximately 150,000 clones, roughly 80% being singletons. Trimming took off 7 bases at V and 0 bases at J, with 13 bases between the two ends. Germline values: CDR1 ENHRY, CDR2 SYGVKD. The CDR3 is made up of 16 amino acids. The sequence was collected from a human donor in a cohort sampled during active COVID-19. The rearrangement uses TRBV10-3 and TRBJ2-6, with a weak D call TRBD1 (6 bases). The sequenced sample consisted of peripheral blood. The CDR3 loop is CAINQGQISGANVLTF. The CDR3 DNA is TGTGCCATCAATCAGGGACAAATCTCTGGGGCCAACGTCCTGACTTTC.